The 7 T cell receptor beta chains listed next were all sequenced from one sample in a study of siplizumab effects on memory and regulatory T cells. TCRdb's table, derived via immunoSEQ multiplex PCR, lists solely in-frame clones and lacks some. The sample comprises some 41,000 clones, more than 70% of which are singletons, and 0.25% rests with the top ten. Sequenced material: naive CD4+ T cells sorted from blood. These receptors originate from a human donor in good health.

The CDR3 bases are TGTGCCAGCAGCCCAAAAACCGGGACTAGCGGAAACAATGAGCAGTTCTTC. It encodes CASSPKTGTSGNNEQFF. This rearrangement joins TRBV7-3 to TRBJ2-1; TRBD2 matches 11 bases. The CDR3 is made up of 17 amino acids. Trimming at V came to 5 bases and at J to 5 bases, leaving 11 bases not matched to a gene. Germline CDR1 reads SGHTA; CDR2 reads FQGTGA.

This clone was found once. The chain employs TRBV19 and TRBJ1-5; 7 bases align to TRBD1. CDR3 length: 19 residues. The germline gives CDR1 LNHDA, CDR2 SQIVND (reference sequence). J was trimmed by 0 bases and V by 3 bases; bases with no gene match: 14. The CDR3 DNA follows: TGTGCCAGTAGTATTCTCCCGGGACAGTCATTATATAGCAATCAGCCCCAGCATTTT. This gives the protein CASSILPGQSLYSNQPQHF.

The V call is TRBV23-1, the J call TRBJ1-1; 8 bases agree with TRBD1. TRBV23-1 is an ORF, and what it does is uncertain. V gave up 4 bases and J gave up 4 bases; unmatched junction bases: 5. The CDR3 contains 14 residues. The CDR3 reads CASSRTGTSTEAFF. DNA for the CDR3: TGCGCCAGCAGTCGGACAGGGACGAGCACTGAAGCTTTCTTT.

The genes are TRBV7-9 and TRBJ2-1; 9 bases fit TRBD2. The CDR3 consists of 15 residues. The germline V gene encodes CDR1 SEHNR and CDR2 FQNEAQ (reference sequence). The V gene end was trimmed by 5 bases and the J gene end by 10 bases; junction bases not matched to a gene: 12. The CDR3 nucleotides are TGTGCCAGCAGCCTCACTCTTGGGCGGGAGGGCGAGCAGTTCTTC. The encoded protein is CASSLTLGREGEQFF.

This clone turned up a few times. The chain combines TRBV7-9 with TRBJ1-2; D may be TRBD1 (5 bases). The CDR3 loop spans 13 amino acids. Germline V CDR1 and CDR2: SEHNR, FQNEAQ (reference sequence). V was cut by 3 bases and J by 12 bases, with 17 bases left in between. CDR3 residues: CASSFGPGDSDTF. In DNA, the CDR3 is TGTGCCAGCAGCTTCGGACCGGGGGACTCGGACACCTTC.

The gene calls are TRBV5-6 and TRBJ1-2; D is perhaps TRBD1 (6 bases). Deletions cut 4 bases from V and 6 bases from J, with 13 bases between. This CDR3 region has 13 residues. CDR1 is SGHDT, CDR2 YYEEEE, per germline. The chain's CDR3 is CASSAGQGNGYTF. For the CDR3, the DNA is TGTGCCAGCAGCGCAGGGCAGGGGAATGGCTACACCTTC.

The chain joins TRBV5-1 to TRBJ2-1; tentative D call: TRBD2 (7 bases). Trimming shortened V by 0 bases and J by 2 bases, and 18 bases separated the two germline ends. CDR1 and CDR2 from the germline V gene are SGHRS and YFSETQ. The CDR3 consists of 18 residues. The CDR3 DNA reads TGCGCCAGCAGCTTGGAAGGGGGGGCCATCTTTACCTACAATGAGCAGTTCTTC. Residues: CASSLEGGAIFTYNEQFF.